This T cell receptor beta chain was obtained from a study of shared clonotypes between healthy human individuals. CD45RO-negative CD8 cells positively selected for CCR7 made up the naive population, which excluded terminally differentiated effector memory CD45RA+ cells. The CDR3 totals 16 residues. Germline V lookup: CDR1 MNHEY, CDR2 SVGAGI. Losses at the gene ends were 0 bases for V and 7 bases for J; bases not matched to a gene: 7. The data were produced by immunoSEQ multiplex PCR, yet TCRdb's version contains in-frame clones alone and is incomplete. The table shows approximately 1.9 million clones, with 93% occurring only once.

Sequenced sample: naive CD8+ T cells from PBMCs. This chain connects TRBV6-5 to TRBJ2-1, with 9 bases matching TRBD2. This TCR was sampled from a man between 18 and 29 years old in good health. Some clones in this sample may be carry-over from other donors' samples. Written as DNA, the CDR3 is TGTGCCAGCAGTTACTCCTTCGGCGGGAGGGCGAATGAGCAGTTCTTC. Protein sequence: CASSYSFGGRANEQFF.